This T cell receptor (beta chain) was documented in a study of preoperative IRX-2 immunotherapy in early breast cancer. Per germline, CDR1 KGHSH and CDR2 LQKENI. Trimming removed 2 bases from V and 4 bases from J, with 14 bases in between. This CDR3 has 15 amino acids. Regarding treatment: preoperative locoregional IRX-2 cytokine immunotherapy. Samples came from a phase Ib trial of preoperative locoregional IRX-2 cytokine immunotherapy. Only in-frame clones appear in the TCRdb table, and some are missing; sequencing was by immunoSEQ multiplex PCR. The data show tens of thousands of clones, roughly four fifths seen once.

This specimen was lymph node tissue, taken after IRX-2 immunotherapy. The rearrangement uses TRBV18 and TRBJ1-2; D unclear. The sequence came from a human donor with breast cancer. CDR3 residues: CASSPSQGEVYGYTF. CDR3 DNA: TGTGCCAGCTCACCAAGTCAAGGAGAGGTCTATGGCTACACCTTC.